The rows below give T cell receptor beta chains drawn from one sample of a study of cytomegalovirus exposure and HLA in healthy donors. Here immunoSEQ multiplex PCR was the method, and the copy in TCRdb shows in-frame clones only, minus some. The table records roughly 300,000 clones, around 89% of them present only once. The specimen sequenced was PBMCs. The receptors here all came from a woman aged 18-30 years in good health and CMV-seronegative. Each CDR3 is given with its conserved first and last residue. A D gene is named only where the DNA matches it firmly. Where a row states a size, it is once, few, many or the class of an expanded clone; other rows omit it.

-,TRBJ1-3,-,TRBV4-3,TGCGCCAGCAGCCAAGATCAAACAGTTGGAAACACCATATATTTT,CASSQDQTVGNTIYF
-,TRBJ2-2,-,TRBV27,TGTGCCAGCAGCCCGTTTGTTGGACTCCCTTCAACCGGGGAGCTGTTTTTT,CASSPFVGLPSTGELFF
-,TRBJ1-4,-,TRBV30,TGTGCCTGGAGTGCATCAGGGAGGGAAGGACTGTTTTTT,CAWSASGREGLFF
-,TRBJ1-1,-,TRBV18,TGTGCCAGCTCACCACCACACAGGAAGAACACTGAAGCTTTCTTT,CASSPPHRKNTEAFF
-,TRBJ1-2,TRBD1,TRBV19,TGTGCCAGTGGGGACAGTTCCTACTATGGCTACACCTTC,CASGDSSYYGYTF
-,TRBJ2-5,-,TRBV18,TGTGCCAGCTCACCTTCAGGGGGGACAGAGACCCAGTACTTC,CASSPSGGTETQYF
once,TRBJ2-3,TRBD2,TRBV30,TGTGCCTGGGGCGGGAGTGATACGCAGTATTTT,CAWGGSDTQYF
-,TRBJ1-3,-,TRBV28,TGTGCCAGCATTAGCCGCTCTGGAAACACCATATATTTT,CASISRSGNTIYF
many,TRBJ2-7,TRBD2,TRBV5-6,TGTGCCAGCAGCCCGGGGAGGCGGGGGGACGAGCAGTACTTC,CASSPGRRGDEQYF
once,TRBJ2-7,-,TRBV18,TGTGCCAGCTCACATTCAGCTAGCACAGACTACGAGCAGTACTTC,CASSHSASTDYEQYF
few,TRBJ1-2,TRBD1,TRBV28,TGTGCCAGCAGAGACACAGGGGGCAGGAGCTACACCTTC,CASRDTGGRSYTF
-,TRBJ1-4,-,TRBV6-5,TGTGCCAGCAGTTACTCAGCGTGGGGAGGGGAAAAACTGTTTTTT,CASSYSAWGGEKLFF
-,TRBJ2-5,-,TRBV6-5,TGTGCCAGCAGCCCCCTGGTCGCACTCCAAGAGACCCAGTACTTC,CASSPLVALQETQYF
few,TRBJ2-7,-,TRBV7-9,TGTGCCAGCAGCTTTCGGACAGTCGAGCAGTACTTC,CASSFRTVEQYF
-,TRBJ1-1,-,TRBV6-1,TGTGCCAGACGCCAGGGGCAAGACGACACTGAAGCTTTCTTT,CARRQGQDDTEAFF
-,TRBJ2-7,-,TRBV16,TGTGCCAGCAAAAGGGGCAGCCTAAGCTCCTACGAGCAGTACTTC,CASKRGSLSSYEQYF
-,TRBJ1-5,TRBD1,TRBV27,TGTGCCAGCAGTTCGACAGGGATACAAACTAGCAATCAGCCCCAGCATTTT,CASSSTGIQTSNQPQHF
-,TRBJ2-2,-,TRBV2,TGTGCCAGCAGATTCAGGGTTGGCGGGGAGCTGTTTTTT,CASRFRVGGELFF
-,TRBJ1-4,TRBD1,TRBV28,TGTGCCAGCAGTTCAAACGACCGGACAGGCCTCTCGGAAAAACTGTTTTTT,CASSSNDRTGLSEKLFF
once,TRBJ2-2,TRBD1,TRBV4-1,TGCGCCAGCAGCCAACCTACAGGGGGCGCCGGGGAGCTGTTTTTT,CASSQPTGGAGELFF
few,TRBJ2-2,-,TRBV19,TGTGCCAGTAGCCACTTCGACTTCGCCGGCGGGGAGCTGTTTTTT,CASSHFDFAGGELFF
-,TRBJ2-7,-,TRBV5-1,TGCGCCAGCAGCAGAGGGGACAGAAGGGACTCCGCGCTTACCTACGAGCAGTACTTC,CASSRGDRRDSALTYEQYF
-,TRBJ2-1,TRBD2,TRBV10-3,TGTGCCATCAGTGACGGGACTAGTGGCGGTTACAATGAGCAGTTCTTC,CAISDGTSGGYNEQFF
-,TRBJ2-2,TRBD2,TRBV2,TGTGCCAGCAGTGAGAGGACTAGCGGGAGGGCCGGCATCACCGGGGAGCTGTTTTTT,CASSERTSGRAGITGELFF
-,TRBJ1-4,-,TRBV28,TGTGCCAGCAGTTTATTTGGGGCGGTTACTAATGAAAAACTGTTTTTT,CASSLFGAVTNEKLFF
-,TRBJ2-7,TRBD2,TRBV7-3,TGTGCCAGCAGCTTAGAGACTAGCGGGGGGACCGAGCAGTACTTC,CASSLETSGGTEQYF
-,TRBJ2-7,TRBD2,TRBV9,TGTGCCAGCAGCGTAGGCGGGAGCTCCTACGAGCAGTACTTC,CASSVGGSSYEQYF
-,TRBJ2-7,TRBD1,TRBV6-5,TGTGCCAGCAGGGGACAGGGGGCTGCCTACGAGCAGTACTTC,CASRGQGAAYEQYF
-,TRBJ1-1,-,TRBV5-4,TGTGCCAGCAGCGTGGACAGTCTGAACACTGAAGCTTTCTTT,CASSVDSLNTEAFF
-,TRBJ1-5,TRBD1,TRBV28,TGTGCCAGCATCAATTTAAAGACCGGGACAGGGTTGGGGAATCAGCCCCAGCATTTT,CASINLKTGTGLGNQPQHF
-,TRBJ2-7,TRBD1,TRBV10-3,TGTGCCGCCAAGGGACAGGGGTTACTCTACGAGCAGTACTTC,CAAKGQGLLYEQYF
-,TRBJ2-3,TRBD1,TRBV5-6,TGTGCCAGCAGCTTACCGGGACAGGGGGCTTCAGATACGCAGTATTTT,CASSLPGQGASDTQYF
-,TRBJ2-1,-,TRBV2,TGTGCCAGCAGTGAAAGGCCCGGGGGCTCCTACAATGAGCAGTTCTTC,CASSERPGGSYNEQFF
-,TRBJ1-5,-,TRBV2,TGTGCCAGCGGGTCGGGAAGGGAGCCCCAGCATTTT,CASGSGREPQHF
-,TRBJ1-6,-,TRBV6-5,TGTGCCAGCAGTGGGGCGGCCAATTCACCCCTCCACTTT,CASSGAANSPLHF
-,TRBJ2-7,TRBD2,TRBV28,TGTGCCAGCAGAGGGACTAGCCACGATGGCGAGCAGTACTTC,CASRGTSHDGEQYF
-,TRBJ2-1,-,TRBV15,TGTGCCACCAGCAGAGGGGCCACAGGGAGCTCCTACAATGAGCAGTTCTTC,CATSRGATGSSYNEQFF
once,TRBJ2-7,-,TRBV25-1,TGTGCCAGCAGTGAATACAGGGTGACGGGCGAGCAGTACTTC,CASSEYRVTGEQYF
once,TRBJ2-5,-,TRBV30,TGTGCCTGGAGTGTACAGGAGGGGTCGACCCAGTACTTC,CAWSVQEGSTQYF